This note documents a single T cell receptor (beta chain) sequence. These data are taken from a study of CD8+ T cells in alopecia areata. cDNA serving as the sequencing template came from extracted, reverse transcribed RNA. TCRdb's copy holds only in-frame clones and misses some; the assay was immunoSEQ multiplex PCR. The sample lists roughly 250,000 clones, roughly 63% occurring once. Treatment defined: oral pan-JAK inhibitor, 5-10 mg twice daily. Germline V gene sequence: CDR1 SGHDT, CDR2 YYEEEE. V lost 1 base and J 0 bases, leaving 7 bases between the germline ends. The CDR3 has 14 amino acids. This rearrangement joins TRBV5-6 to TRBJ1-2, with a possible D match to TRBD1 (5 bases). The sequences come from CD4+ T cells sorted from blood, collected around week 54, from a patient treated with tofacitinib. This receptor was taken from a human donor with alopecia areata. CDR3: CASSLTTANYGYTF. CDR3 coding DNA: TGTGCCAGCAGCTTGACGACAGCTAACTATGGCTACACCTTC.